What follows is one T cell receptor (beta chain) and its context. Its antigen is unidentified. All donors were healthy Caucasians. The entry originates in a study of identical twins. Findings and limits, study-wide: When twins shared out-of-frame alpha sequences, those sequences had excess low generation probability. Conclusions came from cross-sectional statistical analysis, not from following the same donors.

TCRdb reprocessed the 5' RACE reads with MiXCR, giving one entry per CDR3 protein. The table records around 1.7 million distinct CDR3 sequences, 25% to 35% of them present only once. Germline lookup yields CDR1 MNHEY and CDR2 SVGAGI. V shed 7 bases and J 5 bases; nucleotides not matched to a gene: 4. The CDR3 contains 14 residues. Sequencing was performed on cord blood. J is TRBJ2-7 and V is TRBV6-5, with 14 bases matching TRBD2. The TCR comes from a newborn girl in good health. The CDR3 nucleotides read TGTGCCAGCAAACCGGGACTAGCGGGAGACGAGCAGTACTTC. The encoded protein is CASKPGLAGDEQYF.